The source of this T cell receptor (beta chain) is a study of human T cells and chemical hapten exposure. This clonotype was picked up one time. Germline values: CDR1 MNHEY, CDR2 SVGAGI. This CDR3 is 15 amino acids long. V gave up 6 bases and J gave up 3 bases; unmatched junction bases: 7. Time point described: pre-sensitization, week 0. The treatment was: therapeutic diphenylcyclopropenone sensitization with weekly scalp DPC. From whole blood left unfractionated, total RNA was extracted. In the source study's methods: Samples had a median of 95,638 TCRs, ranging roughly 20,000 to 690,600. TCRdb re-analysed the RACE reads in MiXCR, keeping a single row per CDR3 protein. TCRdb, not the original authors, processed these V and J calls. The table records around 180,000 distinct CDR3 sequences, about 31% of them present only once.

The receptor was isolated from a woman aged 25-40 years with alopecia areata. Some clones in this sample may be carry-over from other donors' samples. This rearrangement joins TRBV6-5 to TRBJ2-2, with TRBD1 matching 7 bases. The sequenced sample was whole blood, obtained in connection with sensitization to the hapten diphenylcyclopropenone (DPC). DNA for the CDR3: TGTGCCAGCAGGGCAACAGGGGTTCACACCGGGGAGCTGTTTTTT. It translates to CASRATGVHTGELFF.